The rows below give T cell receptor beta chains drawn from one sample of a study of tumor-infiltrating lymphocytes in primary liver carcinoma. TCRdb reprocessed the multiplex PCR reads via MiXCR and lists one record per CDR3 protein. Of 310,000 or so distinct CDR3 sequences listed, nearly 60% were seen once; the top ten hold approximately 17%. The source material was peripheral blood. These receptors came from a woman in her 30s with primary liver carcinoma and hepatitis B virus infection. Both conserved end residues are part of each CDR3. D genes are given only for firm matches. Size values are once, few and many counts, or a class for expanded clones, and some rows have none.

>many|TRBD1|TRBV6-5|TRBJ1-1
TGTGCCAGCAGTTACGCCAGGGGGGCGACTGAAGCTTTCTTT
CASSYARGATEAFF
>-|TRBD2|TRBV7-8|TRBJ2-3
TGTGCCAGCAGCTCCCGGTGGGAGGGAGGCACAAATACGCAGTATTTT
CASSSRWEGGTNTQYF
>-|-|TRBV11-1|TRBJ2-2
TGTGCCAGCAGCCTCCACGGTCCCGAGAGGGGCAACAGGGAGCTGTTTTTT
CASSLHGPERGNRELFF
>few|-|TRBV14|TRBJ1-1
TGTGCCAGCAGCCAAGCTCTCCGGACCCTCGAAGCTTTCTTT
CASSQALRTLEAFF
>few|-|TRBV4-2|TRBJ2-7
TGTGCCAGCAGCCAAGATTGGAGGGCCTCCTACGAGCAGTACTTC
CASSQDWRASYEQYF
>-|-|TRBV5-6|TRBJ2-7
TGTGCCAGCAGCCCCCACCAGACAGGTTTGGTGGGGCTGCAGTACTTC
CASSPHQTGLVGLQYF
>many|-|TRBV6-6|TRBJ1-1
TGTGCCAGTAATAGGCGCTCCCCGGGGGGTGGCACTGAAGCTTTCTTT
CASNRRSPGGGTEAFF
>-|-|TRBV11-2|TRBJ2-1
TGTGCCAGCAGCTTATTATGGGAGTGGTACAATGAGCAGTTCTTC
CASSLLWEWYNEQFF
>few|TRBD2|TRBV7-9|TRBJ2-5
TGTGCCAGCAGCTTCTTTAGGACTAGCGGGAGATCAGAGACCCAGTACTTC
CASSFFRTSGRSETQYF
>once|-|TRBV7-9|TRBJ1-5
TGTGCCAGCAGTCGGGGGGGGGTACAACCCCAGCATTTT
CASSRGGVQPQHF
>-|TRBD2|TRBV6-2/TRBV6-3|TRBJ2-1
TGTGCCAGCAGTGAAACTAGCGCCTACAATGAGCAGTTCTTC
CASSETSAYNEQFF
>-|-|TRBV28|TRBJ1-6
TGTGCCAGCAGTTCTCCAGAGGGCTATAATTCACCCCTCCACTTT
CASSSPEGYNSPLHF
>-|-|TRBV6-5|TRBJ2-1
TGTGCCAACAGTTATGATACCTCCTACAATGAGCAGTTCTTC
CANSYDTSYNEQFF
>-|-|TRBV11-2|TRBJ2-5
TGTGCCACCACCCCGCGGATCAGTGAACAGACCCAGTACTTC
CATTPRISEQTQYF
>-|-|TRBV6-2/TRBV6-3|TRBJ2-1
TGTGCCAGCAGTTTACTTGCGGCCCGCAATTGGCAGTTCTTC
CASSLLAARNWQFF
>-|TRBD2|TRBV6-2/TRBV6-3|TRBJ2-7
TGTGCCAGCAGTGGACTAGCCCACCGGAATTACGAGCAGTACTTC
CASSGLAHRNYEQYF
>-|-|TRBV6-5|TRBJ1-2
TGTGCCCGCAGTTCCTCCTTAGGGTCTGGCTACACCTTC
CARSSSLGSGYTF
>few|-|TRBV7-9|TRBJ2-7
TGTGCCAGCAGCTCCACCCGACAGGCCTGGGAGCAGTACTTC
CASSSTRQAWEQYF
>-|-|TRBV18|TRBJ2-3
TGTGCCACCTCGCCCTCAGATACGCAGTATTTT
CATSPSDTQYF
>-|TRBD2|TRBV14|TRBJ2-1
TGTGCCAGCAGCCAACATAGCGGGAGGGCCCGCAATGAGCAGTTCTTC
CASSQHSGRARNEQFF
>few|-|TRBV6-2/TRBV6-3|TRBJ2-3
TGTGCCAGCAGTCCCTTCAGGAGGACAGATACGCAGTATTTT
CASSPFRRTDTQYF
>-|-|TRBV12-5|TRBJ1-2
TGTGCTAGTGGGGAACAGGTGGACTATGGCTACACCTTC
CASGEQVDYGYTF